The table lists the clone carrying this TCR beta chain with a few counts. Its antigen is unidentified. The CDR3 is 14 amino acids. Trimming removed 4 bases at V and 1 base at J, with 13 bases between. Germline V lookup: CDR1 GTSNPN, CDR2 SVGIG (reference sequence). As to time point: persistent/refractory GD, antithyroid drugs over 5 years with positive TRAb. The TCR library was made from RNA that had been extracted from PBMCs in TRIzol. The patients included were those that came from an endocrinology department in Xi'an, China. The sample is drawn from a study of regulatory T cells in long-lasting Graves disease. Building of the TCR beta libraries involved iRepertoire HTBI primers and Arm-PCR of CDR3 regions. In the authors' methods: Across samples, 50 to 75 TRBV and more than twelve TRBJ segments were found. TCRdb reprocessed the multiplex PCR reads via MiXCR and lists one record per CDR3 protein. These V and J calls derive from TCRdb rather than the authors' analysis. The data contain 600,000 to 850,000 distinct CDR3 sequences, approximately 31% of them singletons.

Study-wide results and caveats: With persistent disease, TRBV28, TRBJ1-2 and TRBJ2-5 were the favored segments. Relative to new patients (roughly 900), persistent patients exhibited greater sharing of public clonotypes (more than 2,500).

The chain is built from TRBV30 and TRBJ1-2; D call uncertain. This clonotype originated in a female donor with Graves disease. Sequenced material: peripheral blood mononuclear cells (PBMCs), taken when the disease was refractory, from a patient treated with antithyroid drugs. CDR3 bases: TGTGCCTGGAAGAATCTCAGATTTAACTATGGCTACACCTTC. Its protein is CAWKNLRFNYGYTF. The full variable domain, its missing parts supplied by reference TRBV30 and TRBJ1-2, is SQTIHQWPATLVQPVGSPLSLECTVEGTSNPNLYWYRQAAGRGLQLLFYSVGIGQISSEVPQNLSASRPQDRQFILSSKKLLLSDSGFYLCAWKNLRFNYGYTFGSGTRLTVV.